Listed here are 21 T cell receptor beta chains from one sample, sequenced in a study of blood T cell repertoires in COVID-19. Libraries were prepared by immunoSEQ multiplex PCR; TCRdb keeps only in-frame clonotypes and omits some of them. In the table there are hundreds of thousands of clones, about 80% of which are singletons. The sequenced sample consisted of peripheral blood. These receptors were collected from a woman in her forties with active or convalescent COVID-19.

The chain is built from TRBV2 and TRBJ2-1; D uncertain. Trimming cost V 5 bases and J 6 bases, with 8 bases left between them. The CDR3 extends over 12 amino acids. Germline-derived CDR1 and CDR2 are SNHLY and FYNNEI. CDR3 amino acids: CASSILSNEQFF. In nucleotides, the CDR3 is TGTGCCAGCAGTATACTGAGCAATGAGCAGTTCTTC.

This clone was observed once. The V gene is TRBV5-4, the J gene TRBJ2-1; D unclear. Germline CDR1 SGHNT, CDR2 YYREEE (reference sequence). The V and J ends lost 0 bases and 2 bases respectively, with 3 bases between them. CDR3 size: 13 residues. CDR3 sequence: CASSLEPYNEQFF. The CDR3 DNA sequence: TGTGCCAGCAGCTTGGAGCCCTACAATGAGCAGTTCTTC.

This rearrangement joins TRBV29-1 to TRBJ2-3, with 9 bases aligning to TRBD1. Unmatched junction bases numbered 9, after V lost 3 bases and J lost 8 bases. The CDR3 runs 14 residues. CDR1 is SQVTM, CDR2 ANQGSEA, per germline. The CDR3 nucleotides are TGCAGCGTTGATCCCGGACAGGGGCCTATTACGCAGTATTTT. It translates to CSVDPGQGPITQYF.

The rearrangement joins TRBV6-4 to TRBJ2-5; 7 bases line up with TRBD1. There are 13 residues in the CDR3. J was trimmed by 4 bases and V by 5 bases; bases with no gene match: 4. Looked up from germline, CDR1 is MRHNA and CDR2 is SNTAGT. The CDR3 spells CASSTGAGETQYF. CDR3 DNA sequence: TGTGCCAGCAGTACAGGGGCGGGAGAGACCCAGTACTTC.

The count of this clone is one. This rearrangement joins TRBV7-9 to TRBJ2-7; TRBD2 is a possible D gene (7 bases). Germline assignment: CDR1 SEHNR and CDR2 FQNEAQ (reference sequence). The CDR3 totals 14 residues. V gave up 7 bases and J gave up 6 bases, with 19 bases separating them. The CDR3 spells CASTKGGQAGEQYF. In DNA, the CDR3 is TGTGCCAGCACCAAGGGGGGGCAGGCAGGCGAGCAGTACTTC. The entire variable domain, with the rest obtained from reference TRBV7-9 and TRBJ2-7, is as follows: DTGVSQNPRHKITKRGQNVTFRCDPISEHNRLYWYRQTLGQGPEFLTYFQNEAQLEKSRLLSDRFSAERPKGSFSTLEIQRTEQGDSAMYLCASTKGGQAGEQYFGPGTRLTVT.

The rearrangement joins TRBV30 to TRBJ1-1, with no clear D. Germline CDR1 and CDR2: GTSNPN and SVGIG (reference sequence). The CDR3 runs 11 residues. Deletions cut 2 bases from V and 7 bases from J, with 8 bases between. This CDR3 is CAWSRAGEAFF. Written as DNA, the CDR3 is TGTGCCTGGAGTAGGGCGGGTGAAGCTTTCTTT. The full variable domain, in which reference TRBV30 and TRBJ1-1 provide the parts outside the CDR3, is SQTIHQWPATLVQPVGSPLSLECTVEGTSNPNLYWYRQAAGRGLQLLFYSVGIGQISSEVPQNLSASRPQDRQFILSSKKLLLSDSGFYLCAWSRAGEAFFGQGTRLTVV.

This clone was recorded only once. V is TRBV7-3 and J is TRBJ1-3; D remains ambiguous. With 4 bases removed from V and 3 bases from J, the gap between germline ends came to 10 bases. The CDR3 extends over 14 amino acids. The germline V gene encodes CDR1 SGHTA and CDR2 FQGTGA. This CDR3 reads CASSSPSLGNTIYF. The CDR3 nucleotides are TGTGCCAGCAGCTCACCGAGTCTTGGAAACACCATATATTTT.

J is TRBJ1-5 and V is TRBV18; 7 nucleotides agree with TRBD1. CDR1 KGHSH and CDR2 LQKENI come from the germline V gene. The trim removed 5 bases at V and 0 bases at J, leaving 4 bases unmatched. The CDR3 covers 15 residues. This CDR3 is CASSSQGDSNQPQHF. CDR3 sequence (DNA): TGTGCCAGCTCATCCCAGGGGGATAGCAATCAGCCCCAGCATTTT.

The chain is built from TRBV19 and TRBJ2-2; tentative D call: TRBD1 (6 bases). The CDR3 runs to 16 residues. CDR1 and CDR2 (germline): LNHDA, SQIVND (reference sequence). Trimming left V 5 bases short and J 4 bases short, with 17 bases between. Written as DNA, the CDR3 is TGTGCCAGTAGTGCTGACCGGGACACTCTCACCGGGGAGCTGTTTTTT. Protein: CASSADRDTLTGELFF.

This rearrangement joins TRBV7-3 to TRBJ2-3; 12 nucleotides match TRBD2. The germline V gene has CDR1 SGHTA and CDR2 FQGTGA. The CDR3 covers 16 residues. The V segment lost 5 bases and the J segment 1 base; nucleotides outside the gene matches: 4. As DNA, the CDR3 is TGTGCCAGCAGCCCCGGACTAGCGGGGCGCACAGATACGCAGTATTTT. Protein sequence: CASSPGLAGRTDTQYF.

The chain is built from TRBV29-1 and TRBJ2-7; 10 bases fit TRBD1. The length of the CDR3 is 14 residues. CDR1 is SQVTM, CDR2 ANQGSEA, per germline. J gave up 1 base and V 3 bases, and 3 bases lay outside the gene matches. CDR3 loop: CSVDRTGGSYEQYF. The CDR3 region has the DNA TGCAGCGTTGACAGGACAGGGGGTTCCTACGAGCAGTACTTC.

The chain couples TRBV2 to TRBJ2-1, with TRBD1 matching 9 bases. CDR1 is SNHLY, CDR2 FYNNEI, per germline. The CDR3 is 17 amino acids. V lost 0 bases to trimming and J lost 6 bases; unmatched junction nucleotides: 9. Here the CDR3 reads CASSEASGTGIFNEQFF. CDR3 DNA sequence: TGTGCCAGCAGTGAAGCATCCGGGACAGGGATCTTCAATGAGCAGTTCTTC.

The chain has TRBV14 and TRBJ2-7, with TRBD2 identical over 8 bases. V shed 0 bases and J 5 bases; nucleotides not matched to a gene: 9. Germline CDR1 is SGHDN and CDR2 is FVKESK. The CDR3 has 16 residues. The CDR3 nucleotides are TGTGCCAGCAGCCAAGACTCAGCGCGGGGGGCCCACGAGCAGTACTTC. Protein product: CASSQDSARGAHEQYF.

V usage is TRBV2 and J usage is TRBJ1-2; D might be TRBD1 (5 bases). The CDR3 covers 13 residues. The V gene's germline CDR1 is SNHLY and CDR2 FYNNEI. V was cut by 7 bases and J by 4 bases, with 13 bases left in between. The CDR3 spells CASILGTPYGYTF. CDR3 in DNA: TGTGCCAGCATATTGGGGACTCCCTATGGCTACACCTTC.

The CDR3 loop is CASSASGKYEQYF. CDR3 bases: TGTGCCAGCAGTGCTAGCGGAAAATACGAGCAGTACTTC. The rearrangement uses TRBV12-3 or TRBV12-4 and TRBJ2-7; 7 bases match TRBD2. The CDR3 runs to 13 residues. The trim removed 5 bases at V and 4 bases at J, leaving 5 bases unmatched.

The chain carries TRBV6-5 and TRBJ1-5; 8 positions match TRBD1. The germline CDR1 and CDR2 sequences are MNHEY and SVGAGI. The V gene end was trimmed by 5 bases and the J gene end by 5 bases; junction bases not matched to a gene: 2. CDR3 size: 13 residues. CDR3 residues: CASSIQGDQPQHF. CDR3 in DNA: TGTGCCAGCAGTATACAGGGGGATCAGCCCCAGCATTTT.

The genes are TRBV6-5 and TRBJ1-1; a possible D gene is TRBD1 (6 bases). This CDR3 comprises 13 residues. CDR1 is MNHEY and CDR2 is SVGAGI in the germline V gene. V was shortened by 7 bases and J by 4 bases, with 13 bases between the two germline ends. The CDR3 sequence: CASTESGVTEAFF. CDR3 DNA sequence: TGTGCCAGCACCGAGTCAGGGGTCACTGAAGCTTTCTTT.

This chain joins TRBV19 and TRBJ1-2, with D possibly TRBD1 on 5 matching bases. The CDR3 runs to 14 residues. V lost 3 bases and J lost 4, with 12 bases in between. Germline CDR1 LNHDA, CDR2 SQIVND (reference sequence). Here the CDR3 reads CASSIAGFAYGYTF. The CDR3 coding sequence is TGTGCCAGTAGTATCGCAGGGTTCGCCTATGGCTACACCTTC.

The CDR3 DNA is TGCAGCGGCGGGACAGGGGTAAGCAATGAGCAGTTCTTC. It codes for CSGGTGVSNEQFF. The J gene is TRBJ2-1, the V gene TRBV29-1; 10 bases fit TRBD1. The junction had 6 bases not matched to a gene; V was cut back by 7 bases and J by 6 bases. CDR3 length equals 13 residues. The germline V gene has CDR1 SQVTM and CDR2 ANQGSEA.

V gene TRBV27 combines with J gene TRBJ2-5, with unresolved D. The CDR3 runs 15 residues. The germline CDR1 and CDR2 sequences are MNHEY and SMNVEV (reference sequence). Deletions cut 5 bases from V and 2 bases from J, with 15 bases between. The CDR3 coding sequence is TGTGCCAGCAGTGCTCGTAGCAGCCTACAAGAGACCCAGTACTTC. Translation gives CASSARSSLQETQYF.

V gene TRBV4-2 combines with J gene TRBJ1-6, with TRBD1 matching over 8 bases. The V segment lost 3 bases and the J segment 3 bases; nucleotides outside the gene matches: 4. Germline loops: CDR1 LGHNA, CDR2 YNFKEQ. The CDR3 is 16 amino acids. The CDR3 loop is CASSQLQGVYNSPLHF. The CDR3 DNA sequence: TGTGCCAGCAGCCAGCTACAGGGGGTCTATAATTCACCCCTCCACTTT.